This is a list of T cell receptor beta chains from one sample in a study of T cell repertoires in cytomegalovirus infection. TCRdb recomputed calls from the reads with MiXCR, one row per CDR3 protein. The sample includes fewer than 900,000 distinct CDR3 sequences, about 29% of them seen just once. Their antigens remain unidentified. The sample consisted of cultured CD8+ T cells from PBMCs, taken from culture after CMV antigen stimulation. These receptors were obtained from a human donor in good health (CMV status not recorded). Some clones in this sample may be carry-over from other donors' samples. Both conserved end residues are part of each CDR3. A D gene is named only where the DNA matches it firmly. Size is omitted from some rows. Given values are once, few, many or a class for expanded clones.

clone size: few
D gene: -
V gene: TRBV5-5
J gene: TRBJ2-2
CDR3 DNA: TGTGCCAGCAGCCTTAAAGGGGCCACCGGGGAGCTGTTTTTT
CDR3 protein: CASSLKGATGELFF

clone size: -
D gene: -
V gene: TRBV27
J gene: TRBJ2-3
CDR3 DNA: TGTGCCAGCAGGGGAGGGGGGGGGCCGAGGGATACGCAGTATTTT
CDR3 protein: CASRGGGGPRDTQYF

clone size: many
D gene: -
V gene: TRBV19
J gene: TRBJ1-1
CDR3 DNA: TGTGCCAGTAGTTTGTTGGTGAACACTGAAGCTTTCTTT
CDR3 protein: CASSLLVNTEAFF

clone size: -
D gene: -
V gene: TRBV19
J gene: TRBJ2-1
CDR3 DNA: TGTGTCAGCGGCCGTGGTTACAATGAGCAGTTCTTC
CDR3 protein: CVSGRGYNEQFF

clone size: few
D gene: -
V gene: TRBV4-2
J gene: TRBJ2-1
CDR3 DNA: TGTGCCAGCAGCCAAACTGTGGGACGGAGCTCCTACAATGAGCAGTTCTTC
CDR3 protein: CASSQTVGRSSYNEQFF

clone size: -
D gene: -
V gene: TRBV4-2
J gene: TRBJ1-1
CDR3 DNA: TGTGCCAGCAGCCAAGAGGGGGTTCCAGAAGCTTTCTTT
CDR3 protein: CASSQEGVPEAFF

clone size: few
D gene: TRBD1
V gene: TRBV7-9
J gene: TRBJ2-7
CDR3 DNA: TGTGCCAGCAGCCGACGGGACAGGAGCTCCTACGAGCAGTACTTC
CDR3 protein: CASSRRDRSSYEQYF

clone size: -
D gene: TRBD1
V gene: TRBV29-1
J gene: TRBJ2-2
CDR3 DNA: TGCAGCGCCACTGTCCCGGGACAGGGACCGAACACCGGGGAGCTGTTTTTT
CDR3 protein: CSATVPGQGPNTGELFF

clone size: -
D gene: TRBD1
V gene: TRBV7-6
J gene: TRBJ2-1
CDR3 DNA: TGTGCCAGCAGCTCGGACAGGGGGGAGCAGTTCTTC
CDR3 protein: CASSSDRGEQFF

clone size: few
D gene: TRBD1
V gene: TRBV27
J gene: TRBJ1-2
CDR3 DNA: TGTGCCAGCAGCTCGGGACAGGCCTTGGGCTACACCTTC
CDR3 protein: CASSSGQALGYTF

clone size: -
D gene: -
V gene: TRBV6-1
J gene: TRBJ2-2
CDR3 DNA: TGTGCCAGCAGTGAAGTGATTGGGGGAAGGCGCACCGGGGAGCTGTTTTTT
CDR3 protein: CASSEVIGGRRTGELFF

clone size: few
D gene: TRBD1
V gene: TRBV4-1
J gene: TRBJ2-6
CDR3 DNA: TGCGCCAGCGGCGGGACAGGGGGCCTCGCTGGGGCCAACGTCCTGACTTTC
CDR3 protein: CASGGTGGLAGANVLTF

clone size: -
D gene: -
V gene: TRBV7-2
J gene: TRBJ1-1
CDR3 DNA: TGTGCCAGCAGCGCCCTAGGGCCACTCCTCGATGCTTTCTTT
CDR3 protein: CASSALGPLLDAFF

clone size: few
D gene: -
V gene: TRBV6-2/TRBV6-3
J gene: TRBJ1-5
CDR3 DNA: TGTGCCAGCAGTTACTCGGCAGGGCTCAATCAGCCCCAGCATTTT
CDR3 protein: CASSYSAGLNQPQHF